The rows below give T cell receptor beta chains drawn from one sample of a study of shared T cell receptors in the human thymus. Assay: immunoSEQ multiplex PCR; the TCRdb copy retains only in-frame clones and omits some. This sample carries about 660,000 clones, roughly 90% of them seen once, and the ten largest clones take approximately 0.01%. This same sample was also part of a study on human thymus T cells.

The sequenced sample was thymocytes. Receptor source: a boy under two years old with a congenital heart defect. CDR3s include the opening cysteine and the closing phenylalanine or tryptophan. D genes are given only for firm matches. Clone size is stated in some rows and not others, as once, few, many or a class when expanded.

V: TRBV30; D: TRBD2; size: .; J: TRBJ2-7; CDR3: CAWSLGLAGVRIPYEQYF; DNA: TGTGCCTGGAGTCTGGGACTAGCGGGAGTCCGCATACCTTACGAGCAGTACTTC
V: TRBV7-9; D: .; size: few; J: TRBJ1-1; CDR3: CASSSSGSRVPEAFF; DNA: TGTGCCAGCAGCTCTAGTGGAAGTCGGGTACCTGAAGCTTTCTTT
V: TRBV4-1; D: TRBD2; size: .; J: TRBJ2-7; CDR3: CASSQAPSGALRYEQYF; DNA: TGCGCCAGCAGCCAAGCGCCTAGCGGTGCCCTTAGGTACGAGCAGTACTTC
V: TRBV7-2; D: TRBD1; size: .; J: TRBJ2-7; CDR3: CASSLSGTGDEEQYF; DNA: TGTGCCAGCAGCCTCTCCGGGACAGGGGATGAAGAGCAGTACTTC
V: TRBV30; D: TRBD1; size: .; J: TRBJ1-5; CDR3: CAWSEGGRHNQPQHF; DNA: TGTGCCTGGAGTGAAGGGGGCCGCCACAATCAGCCCCAGCATTTT
V: TRBV19; D: .; size: few; J: TRBJ2-7; CDR3: CASSTTFSYEQYF; DNA: TGTGCCAGTAGTACTACGTTTTCCTACGAGCAGTACTTC
V: TRBV11-2; D: TRBD1; size: .; J: TRBJ1-1; CDR3: CASSRDRENTEAFF; DNA: TGTGCCAGCAGCAGGGACAGGGAAAACACTGAAGCTTTCTTT
V: TRBV11-2; D: TRBD2; size: .; J: TRBJ2-7; CDR3: CASSPWTSGSYEQYF; DNA: TGTGCCAGCAGCCCCTGGACTAGCGGGAGCTACGAGCAGTACTTC
V: TRBV18; D: TRBD2; size: .; J: TRBJ2-7; CDR3: CASSPNGLAGVCEQYF; DNA: TGTGCCAGCTCACCGAACGGACTAGCGGGAGTATGCGAGCAGTACTTC
V: TRBV6-5; D: .; size: .; J: TRBJ1-4; CDR3: CASSYSNGQYEKLFF; DNA: TGTGCCAGCAGTTACTCGAATGGACAATATGAAAAACTGTTTTTT
V: TRBV19; D: .; size: .; J: TRBJ1-5; CDR3: CASSIRADGINQPQHF; DNA: TGTGCCAGTAGTATCAGGGCGGACGGAATCAATCAGCCCCAGCATTTT
V: TRBV9; D: .; size: .; J: TRBJ2-3; CDR3: CASSVPITSDSGTKPAQYF; DNA: TGTGCCAGCAGCGTACCGATCACCAGCGATAGCGGCACCAAACCCGCGCAGTATTTT
V: TRBV7-2; D: .; size: .; J: TRBJ2-1; CDR3: CASSLMQGGYNEQFF; DNA: TGTGCCAGCAGCTTAATGCAGGGAGGTTACAATGAGCAGTTCTTC